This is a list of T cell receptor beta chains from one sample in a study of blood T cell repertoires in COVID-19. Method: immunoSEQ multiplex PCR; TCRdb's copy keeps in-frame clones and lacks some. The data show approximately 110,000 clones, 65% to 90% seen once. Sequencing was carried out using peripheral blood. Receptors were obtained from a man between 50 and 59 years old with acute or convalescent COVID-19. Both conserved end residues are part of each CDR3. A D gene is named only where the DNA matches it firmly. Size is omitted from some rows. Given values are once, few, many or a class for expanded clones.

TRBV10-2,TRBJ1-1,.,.,CASHGEGFVGTEAFF,TGCGCCAGCCACGGGGAGGGGTTCGTTGGCACTGAAGCTTTCTTT
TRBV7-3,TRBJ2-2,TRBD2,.,CASSLQGLAQNTGELFF,TGTGCCAGCAGCTTACAAGGACTAGCGCAGAACACCGGGGAGCTGTTTTTT
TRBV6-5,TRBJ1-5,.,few,CASRAPNQPQHF,TGTGCCAGCAGGGCTCCAAATCAGCCCCAGCATTTT
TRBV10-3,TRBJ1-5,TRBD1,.,CAISEYRGQYQPQHF,TGTGCCATCAGTGAGTACAGGGGGCAGTATCAGCCCCAGCATTTT
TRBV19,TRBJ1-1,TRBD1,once,CASSLQGPLNTEAFF,TGTGCCAGTAGTCTACAGGGGCCGCTGAACACTGAAGCTTTCTTT
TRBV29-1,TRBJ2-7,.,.,CSVGGTGTYEQYF,TGCAGCGTCGGGGGGACAGGCACCTACGAGCAGTACTTC
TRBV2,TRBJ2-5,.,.,CASGYLSKTQYF,TGTGCCAGCGGTTATCTAAGTAAGACCCAGTACTTC
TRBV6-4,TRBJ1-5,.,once,CASTWDSRQPQHF,TGTGCCAGCACCTGGGACTCTAGACAGCCCCAGCATTTT
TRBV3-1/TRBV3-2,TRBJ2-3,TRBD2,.,CASSLQRGDTDTQYF,TGTGCCAGCAGCCTCCAGCGGGGCGACACAGATACGCAGTATTTT
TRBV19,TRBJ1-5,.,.,CASSISPTGTEPQHF,TGTGCCAGTAGTATCTCCCCCACAGGGACCGAGCCCCAGCATTTT